Below are 20 T cell receptor beta chains sequenced from a single sample in a study of graft-versus-host responses after intestinal transplantation. Assay used: immunoSEQ multiplex PCR; TCRdb lists only in-frame clones, some missing. Altogether approximately 1,500 clones are present, around nine tenths being singletons, with the ten largest covering approximately 8.2%. The specimen comprised PBMCs, sampled around 33 days after intestinal transplant. These receptors were taken from a human patient who received an intestinal transplant, so some T cells may come from the graft donor.

This sequence joins TRBV6-5 and TRBJ2-2; TRBD1 matches 10 bases. Per germline, CDR1 MNHEY and CDR2 SVGAGI. The V and J ends lost 5 bases and 3 bases, in that order; junction bases with no gene match: 3. The CDR3 sequence is 15 residues long. CDR3 nucleotide sequence: TGTGCCAGCAGTGCCGGGACAGGGGACACCGGGGAGCTGTTTTTT. Residues: CASSAGTGDTGELFF.

The V call is TRBV21-1, the J call TRBJ2-7; the table's D call TRBD2 went unverified against the DNA. TRBV21-1 constitutes a pseudogene. This CDR3 has 19 residues. The CDR3, as DNA: TGTGCCAGGGGGGGGCTGAATGAGACTAGCGGGAGAGACTCCTACGAGCAGTACTTC. It translates to CARGGLNETSGRDSYEQYF.

The V call is TRBV6-9, the J call TRBJ2-1; weak D call: TRBD1 (6 bases). CDR1 MNHGY and CDR2 SVAAGI come from the germline V gene. The CDR3 covers 15 residues. Trimming removed 6 bases at V and 7 bases at J, with 19 bases between. CDR3 sequence reads: CASSKTGFGVNEQFF. In DNA, the CDR3 is TGTGCCAGCAGCAAAACAGGGTTCGGGGTAAATGAGCAGTTCTTC.

The chain employs TRBV6-1 and TRBJ2-1; 7 positions agree with TRBD1. CDR1 MNHNS and CDR2 SASEGT come from the germline V gene. The trim removed 6 bases at V and 2 bases at J, leaving 7 bases unmatched. The CDR3 loop spans 15 amino acids. CDR3 protein: CASSRTGEPYNEQFF. The CDR3 nucleotides read TGTGCCAGCAGCCGCACAGGGGAGCCCTACAATGAGCAGTTCTTC.

The chain couples TRBV28 to TRBJ2-1; D gene unclear. V shed 3 bases and J shed 8 bases, with 5 bases lying between them. The germline CDR1 and CDR2 sequences are MDHEN and SYDVKM. The CDR3 sequence is 11 residues long. The CDR3 DNA reads as TGTGCCAGCAGTTTGGGCGATGAGCAGTTCTTC. Translating gives CASSLGDEQFF.

This clone was counted a single time. The chain combines TRBV30 with TRBJ1-5; D is undetermined. Germline lookup yields CDR1 GTSNPN and CDR2 SVGIG (reference sequence). Trimming took off 2 bases at V and 9 bases at J, with 11 bases between the two ends. The CDR3 runs to 12 residues. The CDR3 nucleotides are TGTGCCTGGAGTTATATGATTTCGCCCCAGCATTTT. Translated: CAWSYMISPQHF.

CDR3 sequence: CASSPTDRGYEQYF. As DNA, the CDR3 is TGTGCCAGCAGCCCCACGGACAGGGGCTACGAGCAGTACTTC. V gene TRBV6-1 combines with J gene TRBJ2-7; 9 bases agree with TRBD1. V lost 6 bases, J lost 3 bases, and 6 bases stayed unmatched. The germline V gene has CDR1 MNHNS and CDR2 SASEGT. The CDR3 runs 14 residues.

This rearrangement joins TRBV6-5 to TRBJ1-2; D is unclear. Germline V gene data show CDR1 as MNHEY and CDR2 as SVGAGI. This CDR3 is 14 amino acids long. Deletions cut 0 bases from V and 7 bases from J, with 12 bases between. The CDR3 loop reads CASSYSKGYPGYTF. The CDR3, as DNA: TGTGCCAGCAGTTACTCGAAGGGCTACCCTGGCTACACCTTC.

This clone has only one observation. The genes are TRBV29-1 and TRBJ1-2, with 7 bases fitting TRBD1. Germline V lookup: CDR1 SQVTM, CDR2 ANQGSEA. CDR3 length: 13 amino acids. V shed 3 bases, J shed 4 bases, and the junction held 5 bases outside the gene matches. CDR3 sequence (DNA): TGCAGCGTTGATTACGACAGGGCCTATGGCTACACCTTC. Translation: CSVDYDRAYGYTF.

This chain connects TRBV2 to TRBJ2-4; no clear D. Between the trimmed V and J ends, which lost 6 bases and 3 bases, there was a span of 3 bases. Germline loops: CDR1 SNHLY, CDR2 FYNNEI. The length of the CDR3 is 11 residues. The DNA of the CDR3 is TGTGCCAGCAGATACAAAAACATTCAGTACTTC. Translated: CASRYKNIQYF. Variable domain in full (rest from reference TRBV2 and TRBJ2-4): EPEVTQTPSHQVTQMGQEVILRCVPISNHLYFYWYRQILGQKVEFLVSFYNNEISEKSEIFDDQFSVERPDGSNFTLKIRSTKLEDSAMYFCASRYKNIQYFGAGTRLSVL.

The genes are TRBV6-4 and TRBJ2-1, with 7 positions matching TRBD1. The CDR3 has 13 amino acids. CDR1 and CDR2 from the germline V gene are MRHNA and SNTAGT. With 2 bases clipped from V and 6 bases from J, the junction kept 1 base outside the gene matches. This CDR3 reads CASSDRGLNEQFF. CDR3 nucleotide sequence: TGTGCCAGCAGTGACAGGGGGCTCAATGAGCAGTTCTTC.

V is TRBV28 and J is TRBJ2-1, with D perhaps TRBD2 (6 bases). The CDR3 covers 14 residues. Trimming cost V 2 bases and J 4 bases, with 9 bases left between them. In germline, CDR1 is MDHEN, CDR2 SYDVKM. Here the CDR3 reads CASSLPAGYNEQFF. CDR3 nucleotides: TGTGCCAGCAGTTTACCGGCGGGGTACAATGAGCAGTTCTTC. Variable domain in full (rest from reference TRBV28 and TRBJ2-1): DVKVTQSSRYLVKRTGEKVFLECVQDMDHENMFWYRQDPGLGLRLIYFSYDVKMKEKGDIPEGYSVSREKKERFSLILESASTNQTSMYLCASSLPAGYNEQFFGPGTRLTVL.

Remarks on this clone: Distinct nucleotide sequences in the sample also encode this CDR3. This chain joins TRBV30 and TRBJ1-3; D not certain. This CDR3 has 11 residues. The ends were cut back, 1 base at V and 9 bases at J, with 7 bases in the middle. Per the germline V gene, CDR1 is GTSNPN and CDR2 is SVGIG (reference sequence). CDR3 residues: CAWSALGTIYF. In nucleotides, the CDR3 is TGTGCCTGGAGTGCCCTTGGCACCATATATTTT.

This sequence joins TRBV9 and TRBJ2-5; maybe TRBD2 (5 bases). The CDR3 contains 14 residues. V dropped 3 bases and J dropped 1 base, with 10 bases sitting between them. Germline V lookup: CDR1 SGDLS, CDR2 YYNGEE. Here the CDR3 DNA reads TGTGCCAGCAGCGAGGACTCGGGCCAAGAGACCCAGTACTTC. It yields the protein CASSEDSGQETQYF. The whole variable domain, remainder taken from reference TRBV9 and TRBJ2-5, is DSGVTQTPKHLITATGQRVTLRCSPRSGDLSVYWYQQSLDQGLQFLIQYYNGEERAKGNILERFSAQQFPDLHSELNLSSLELGDSALYFCASSEDSGQETQYFGPGTRLLVL.

V gene TRBV7-9 combines with J gene TRBJ1-5; 7 bases are shared with TRBD1. The V segment lost 5 bases and the J segment 3 bases; nucleotides outside the gene matches: 4. Germline V CDR1 and CDR2: SEHNR, FQNEAQ (reference sequence). This CDR3 comprises 14 residues. The CDR3 DNA reads TGTGCCAGCAGCAGGGACAGTAACAATCAGCCCCAGCATTTT. It yields the protein CASSRDSNNQPQHF.

The rearrangement links TRBV7-9 to TRBJ1-6, with D possibly being TRBD1 (5 bases). This CDR3 has 16 residues. V lost 4 bases, J lost 8 bases, and 18 bases lay in between. Germline V gene lookup returns CDR1 SEHNR and CDR2 FQNEAQ (reference sequence). The CDR3 here is CASSSTRPKGDSPLHF. The CDR3 bases are TGTGCCAGCAGCTCAACTAGGCCAAAAGGGGATTCACCCCTCCACTTT.

The V gene is TRBV4-2, the J gene TRBJ2-2, with D hard to call. The germline gives CDR1 LGHNA, CDR2 YNFKEQ. The length of the CDR3 is 13 residues. Between the trimmed V and J ends, which lost 0 bases and 4 bases, there was a span of 3 bases. For the CDR3, the DNA is TGTGCCAGCAGCCAAGATATCACCGGGGAGCTGTTTTTT. It is translated as CASSQDITGELFF.

The V and J genes are TRBV7-9 and TRBJ2-5; the D is unclear. Trimming shortened V by 1 base and J by 5 bases, and 5 bases separated the two germline ends. The CDR3 contains 12 residues. CDR1 and CDR2 (germline): SEHNR, FQNEAQ (reference sequence). The CDR3 is CASSLVVETQYF. DNA of the CDR3: TGTGCCAGCAGCTTAGTAGTTGAGACCCAGTACTTC.

The gene calls are TRBV4-3 and TRBJ2-7; possible D gene TRBD1, 5 bases. CDR3 length equals 16 residues. With 0 bases removed from V and 0 bases from J, the gap between germline ends came to 12 bases. CDR1 and CDR2 (germline): LGHNA, YSLEER. Here the CDR3 reads CASSQESGRFSYEQYF. CDR3 nucleotide sequence: TGCGCCAGCAGCCAAGAGTCAGGGCGTTTCTCCTACGAGCAGTACTTC.

The chain joins TRBV7-3 to TRBJ1-1; TRBD1 matches 7 bases. The germline CDR1 and CDR2 sequences are SGHTA and FQGTGA. Trimming removed 2 bases from V and 7 bases from J; junction bases left unmatched: 1. This CDR3 spans 12 amino acids. CDR3 sequence: CASSLRQGEAFF. The CDR3 DNA reads as TGTGCCAGCAGCTTACGACAGGGTGAAGCTTTCTTT.